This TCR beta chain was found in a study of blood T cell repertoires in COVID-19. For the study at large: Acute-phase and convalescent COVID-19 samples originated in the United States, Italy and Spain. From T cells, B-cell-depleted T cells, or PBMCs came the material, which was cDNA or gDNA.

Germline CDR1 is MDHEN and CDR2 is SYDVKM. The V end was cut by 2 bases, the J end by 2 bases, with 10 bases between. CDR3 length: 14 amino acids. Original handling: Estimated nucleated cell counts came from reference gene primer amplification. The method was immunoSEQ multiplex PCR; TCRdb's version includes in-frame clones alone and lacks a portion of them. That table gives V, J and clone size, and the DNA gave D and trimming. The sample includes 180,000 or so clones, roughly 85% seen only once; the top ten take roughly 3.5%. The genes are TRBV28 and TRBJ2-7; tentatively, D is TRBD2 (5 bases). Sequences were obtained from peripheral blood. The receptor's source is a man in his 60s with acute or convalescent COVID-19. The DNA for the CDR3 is TGTGCCAGCAGTTTACCAGGAGGTGCCTACGAGCAGTACTTC. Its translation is CASSLPGGAYEQYF.